Listed below are T cell receptor beta chains from one sample, sequenced in a study of shared clonotypes between healthy human individuals. This table comes from immunoSEQ multiplex PCR, and its TCRdb copy is limited to in-frame clones, with some not included. Seen here are 2 million to 2.5 million clones, over 85% observed once, and the top ten hold about 0.39%. Specimen: naive CD4+ T cells from PBMCs. The receptors were gathered from a man between 18 and 29 years old in good health. Some clones in this sample may be carry-over from other donors' samples. CDR3s include the opening cysteine and the closing phenylalanine or tryptophan. A D gene is named only where the DNA matches it firmly. A clone size is listed for some rows: how often the clone was seen (once, few, many), or a class if it is expanded.

>.|TRBV5-5|.|TRBJ2-7
CASSLLGPPWDTYEQYF
TGTGCCAGCAGCTTGCTCGGACCCCCCTGGGACACCTACGAGCAGTACTTC
>.|TRBV5-1|.|TRBJ2-6
CASSDTSGANVLTF
TGCGCCAGCTCCGACACTTCTGGGGCCAACGTCCTGACTTTC
>.|TRBV6-5|.|TRBJ2-2
CASRAPRPTGELFF
TGTGCCAGCAGAGCCCCCAGACCCACCGGGGAGCTGTTTTTT
>.|TRBV18|.|TRBJ1-2
CASSPGRAADGYTF
TGTGCCAGCTCACCAGGGAGGGCAGCAGATGGCTACACCTTC
>.|TRBV2|TRBD2|TRBJ2-2
CASSASWAGGSGGELFF
TGTGCCAGCAGTGCCTCCTGGGCGGGAGGATCAGGCGGGGAGCTGTTTTTT
>.|TRBV2|.|TRBJ2-5
CASKKGVAETQYF
TGTGCCAGTAAAAAAGGGGTTGCGGAGACCCAGTACTTC
>.|TRBV9|.|TRBJ2-5
CASNTAPFQETQYF
TGTGCCAGCAACACGGCCCCATTCCAAGAGACCCAGTACTTC
>.|TRBV2|TRBD2|TRBJ2-1
CASSAGGQQSYNEQFF
TGTGCCAGCAGTGCGGGAGGGCAACAGTCCTACAATGAGCAGTTCTTC
>.|TRBV6-5|TRBD2|TRBJ2-1
CASSYRLAEDNEQFF
TGTGCCAGCAGTTACAGGCTAGCGGAGGACAATGAGCAGTTCTTC
>.|TRBV14|.|TRBJ2-1
CASSQENDYNEQFF
TGTGCCAGCAGCCAAGAGAATGACTACAATGAGCAGTTCTTC
>.|TRBV6-6|.|TRBJ1-2
CASSGGIGYTF
TGTGCCAGCAGTGGGGGGATAGGCTACACCTTC
>.|TRBV6-1|TRBD2|TRBJ2-1
CASSVTSGSISYNEQFF
TGTGCCAGCAGTGTCACTAGCGGGAGTATATCCTACAATGAGCAGTTCTTC
>.|TRBV18|.|TRBJ1-5
CASSPGGGEGQPQHF
TGTGCCAGCTCACCAGGGGGAGGGGAGGGTCAGCCCCAGCATTTT
>.|TRBV13|TRBD1|TRBJ1-2
CASSQGTGAIINYGYTF
TGTGCCAGCAGCCAGGGGACAGGGGCCATTATAAACTATGGCTACACCTTC
>.|TRBV4-1|.|TRBJ1-2
CASSQSHQRNYTF
TGCGCCAGCAGCCAATCCCACCAAAGAAACTACACCTTC
>.|TRBV7-3|TRBD1|TRBJ2-1
CASSLWGTGVAYNEQFF
TGTGCCAGCAGCTTATGGGGGACAGGGGTAGCCTACAATGAGCAGTTCTTC
>.|TRBV30|.|TRBJ2-6
CAWSAPRDRGANVLTF
TGTGCCTGGAGTGCCCCCAGGGACCGTGGGGCCAACGTCCTGACTTTC
>.|TRBV9|.|TRBJ2-3
CASKELSTDTQYF
TGTGCCAGCAAGGAACTCTCCACAGATACGCAGTATTTT
>.|TRBV14|.|TRBJ2-7
CASSLDRRDYEQYF
TGTGCCAGCAGCCTCGACCGGAGGGACTACGAGCAGTACTTC
>once|TRBV7-9|.|TRBJ1-4
CASSLGPPEKLFF
TGTGCCAGCAGCTTAGGGCCACCTGAAAAACTGTTTTTT
>.|TRBV6-1|.|TRBJ1-6
CASSQRATEPLHF
TGTGCCAGCAGCCAGAGGGCGACGGAACCCCTCCACTTT
>.|TRBV29-1|TRBD2|TRBJ2-7
CSVDAGENTYEQYF
TGCAGCGTTGACGCGGGAGAGAACACCTACGAGCAGTACTTC